This paragraph reports one T cell receptor beta chain. This entry belongs to a study of PD-L1 blockade in urothelial cancer. The data were produced by immunoSEQ multiplex PCR, yet TCRdb's version contains in-frame clones alone and is incomplete. The repertoire holds 35,000 to 50,000 clones, with roughly 86% as singletons. This specimen consisted of PBMCs, obtained around atezolizumab (anti-PD-L1) treatment. This clonotype originated in a man aged 70-80 years with urothelial cancer.

CDR3 loop: CASSSGAGTSSGGYTF. The CDR3 DNA reads TGTGCCAGCAGTTCAGGGGCAGGGACATCCTCCGGTGGCTACACCTTC. The genes are TRBV28 and TRBJ1-2, with D tentatively TRBD1 (6 bases). This CDR3 spans 16 amino acids. V lost 4 bases, J lost 7 bases, and 22 bases lay in between. Germline CDR1 and CDR2: MDHEN and SYDVKM.